Shown below are 8 T cell receptor beta chains from a single sample sequenced in a study of siplizumab effects on memory and regulatory T cells. Clones were read by immunoSEQ multiplex PCR, and TCRdb kept only the in-frame ones, dropping some. The sample consists of approximately 92,000 clones, 85% to 95% of them appearing once. Sequences were obtained from non-Treg CD4+ T cells sorted from blood. The receptors come from a human donor in good health.

The chain is built from TRBV28 and TRBJ2-1; a possible D gene is TRBD2 (6 bases). Germline CDR1 MDHEN, CDR2 SYDVKM. Trimming took 8 bases from V and 0 from J, leaving 14 bases between them. The CDR3 runs to 15 residues. CDR3 amino acids: CASLNGGSSYNEQFF. Here the CDR3 DNA reads TGTGCCAGCCTCAACGGAGGGAGCTCCTACAATGAGCAGTTCTTC.

The chain couples TRBV29-1 to TRBJ1-1; perhaps TRBD1 as D (5 bases). From germline, CDR1 is SQVTM and CDR2 ANQGSEA. V was cut by 6 bases and J by 4 bases, with 15 bases left in between. The CDR3 has 13 residues. DNA of the CDR3: TGCAGCGTGAGATCGACAGTAGTCACTGAAGCTTTCTTT. Translated: CSVRSTVVTEAFF.

A remark on this clone: The conserved phenylalanine or tryptophan is not found at the CDR3 terminus, so this likely reflects a read error. The chain uses TRBV25-1 and TRBJ1-2; the D gene is possibly TRBD1 (6 bases). Germline V gives CDR1 MGHDK, CDR2 SYGVNS. The CDR3 extends over 13 amino acids. V gave up 5 bases and J gave up 7 bases, with 14 bases separating them. CDR3 region: CASSNRASGGYTS. As DNA, the CDR3 is TGTGCCAGCAGTAACAGGGCATCAGGTGGCTACACCTCC.

This clone has only one observation. The chain combines TRBV5-1 with TRBJ2-3; no definite D call. Germline loops: CDR1 SGHRS, CDR2 YFSETQ. The CDR3 runs 16 residues. Trimming removed 2 bases at V and 5 bases at J, with 18 bases between. CDR3 region: CASSLNSPGQQDTQYF. The DNA of the CDR3 is TGCGCCAGCAGCTTAAATTCTCCGGGCCAGCAAGATACGCAGTATTTT.

V gene TRBV6-5 combines with J gene TRBJ2-7; no reliable D call. Germline assignment: CDR1 MNHEY and CDR2 SVGAGI. The CDR3 length is 14 residues. V gave up 6 bases and J gave up 2 bases, with 14 bases separating them. CDR3 protein: CASSRDNAPYEQYF. As DNA, the CDR3 is TGTGCCAGCAGCCGCGACAATGCACCCTACGAGCAGTACTTC.

The chain combines TRBV29-1 with TRBJ1-5; tentatively, D is TRBD1 (6 bases). This CDR3 region has 15 residues. V lost 0 bases and J 7 bases, leaving 16 bases between the germline ends. Germline CDR1 is SQVTM and CDR2 is ANQGSEA. The CDR3 sequence is CSVEEEGGGGQPQHF. The CDR3 coding sequence is TGCAGCGTTGAAGAGGAAGGAGGGGGTGGGCAGCCCCAGCATTTT.

The chain is built from TRBV9 and TRBJ1-5; D might be TRBD1 (5 bases). This CDR3 comprises 15 residues. The V gene's germline CDR1 is SGDLS and CDR2 YYNGEE. V was pared by 3 bases and J by 8 bases, with 18 bases between. The CDR3: CASSAGEGAWEPQHF. The CDR3, as DNA: TGTGCCAGCAGCGCCGGGGAAGGGGCCTGGGAGCCCCAGCATTTT.

The J gene is TRBJ2-1, the V gene TRBV11-2, with D perhaps matching TRBD2 (6 bases). Trimming took off 2 bases at V and 0 bases at J, with 17 bases between the two ends. CDR3 length: 18 amino acids. The germline gives CDR1 SGHAT, CDR2 FQNNGV. The CDR3 reads CASSLSPAAGSSYNEQFF. The DNA of the CDR3 is TGTGCCAGCAGCTTATCGCCTGCTGCGGGAAGCTCCTACAATGAGCAGTTCTTC.